This T cell receptor (beta chain) is from a study of OX40 agonist ivuxolimab in advanced cancers. On the study more broadly: Every 2 weeks, patients received ivuxolimab intravenously, dosed at 0.01 to 10 mg/kg. Aged roughly 23 to 79 with a mean of approximately 57 years, they were roughly 83% male.

Of note for this clone: What it binds is not known.

Study-wide points: The study found that CD8+ T cells averaged more expanded clones than CD4+.

Trimming removed 5 bases from V and 2 bases from J, with 3 bases in between. Germline lookup yields CDR1 DFQATT and CDR2 SNEGSKA (reference sequence). The CDR3 loop spans 10 amino acids. The table came from immunoSEQ multiplex PCR; TCRdb's copy has only in-frame clones and leaves some out. Of more than 50,000 clones listed, about four fifths are singletons. The V gene is TRBV20-1, the J gene TRBJ2-5; D is unclear. Here the sequenced sample was CD4+ or CD8+ T cells sorted from blood, taken in a trial of the OX40 agonist ivuxolimab. This TCR was recovered from an adult with an advanced solid tumor such as melanoma, head and neck, liver or kidney cancer. The CDR3 loop reads CSAVQETQYF. The CDR3 nucleotides read TGCAGTGCTGTGCAAGAGACCCAGTACTTC.